These T cell receptor beta chains were read from a single sample in a study of blood T cell repertoires in COVID-19. Some clones are missing from TCRdb's copy, which holds only in-frame ones; the method was immunoSEQ multiplex PCR. The repertoire has 65,000 to 95,000 clones, about four fifths of them found once; the top ten carry approximately 12%. The sequenced sample consisted of peripheral blood. These receptors came from a middle-aged woman with active or convalescent COVID-19. Both conserved end residues are part of each CDR3. A D gene is named only where the DNA matches it firmly. Clone size appears in some rows only: once, few, many, or a class for an expanded clone.

CDR3nt: TGTGCCAGCAGCCCCAAATTCGGACAGATAGTGCAAGAGACCCAGTACTTC
CDR3aa: CASSPKFGQIVQETQYF
len: 17
d_gene: -
v_gene: TRBV7-6
abundance: -
j_gene: TRBJ2-5

CDR3nt: TGTGCCAGTAGTTCCGGGACAGTAAGCAATCAGCCCCAGCATTTT
CDR3aa: CASSSGTVSNQPQHF
len: 15
d_gene: TRBD1
v_gene: TRBV19
abundance: -
j_gene: TRBJ1-5

CDR3nt: TGTGCCAGTAGTACGAGAGGGTCCAATAGCAATCAGCCCCAGCATTTT
CDR3aa: CASSTRGSNSNQPQHF
len: 16
d_gene: -
v_gene: TRBV19
abundance: once
j_gene: TRBJ1-5

CDR3nt: TGTGCCAGCAGCTGGACTAGCGGGGAGGGAGAGACCCAGTACTTC
CDR3aa: CASSWTSGEGETQYF
len: 15
d_gene: TRBD2
v_gene: TRBV11-2
abundance: once
j_gene: TRBJ2-5

CDR3nt: TGTGCCAGCAGCATCACCGGGACAGCGCCATTTGGGAATGAGCAGTTCTTC
CDR3aa: CASSITGTAPFGNEQFF
len: 17
d_gene: TRBD1
v_gene: TRBV7-2
abundance: few
j_gene: TRBJ2-1

CDR3nt: TGCGCCAGCAGCTACCGGGACAGGGCCTACGAGCAGTACTTC
CDR3aa: CASSYRDRAYEQYF
len: 14
d_gene: TRBD1
v_gene: TRBV4-1
abundance: -
j_gene: TRBJ2-7

CDR3nt: TGTGCCAGCAGTGCTATAATGGGGCCCCCACTTCTGTTTTTT
CDR3aa: CASSAIMGPPLLFF
len: 14
d_gene: -
v_gene: TRBV25-1
abundance: -
j_gene: TRBJ1-4

CDR3nt: TGTGCCAGCAGTTGGACAGGGGGCAGGTACGAGCAGTACTTC
CDR3aa: CASSWTGGRYEQYF
len: 14
d_gene: TRBD1
v_gene: TRBV28
abundance: once
j_gene: TRBJ2-7

CDR3nt: TGTGCCAGCAGTTACTCGATGGGGCAGCCCCTCTCCTACGAGCAGTACTTC
CDR3aa: CASSYSMGQPLSYEQYF
len: 17
d_gene: -
v_gene: TRBV6-2/TRBV6-3
abundance: few
j_gene: TRBJ2-7

CDR3nt: TGTGCCAGCAGCCCGGACATTAGCAATCAGCCCCAGCATTTT
CDR3aa: CASSPDISNQPQHF
len: 14
d_gene: -
v_gene: TRBV7-9
abundance: -
j_gene: TRBJ1-5

CDR3nt: TGTGCCAGCAGTTGGGTGCGGGAGGAGCCCCAGCATTTT
CDR3aa: CASSWVREEPQHF
len: 13
d_gene: -
v_gene: TRBV28
abundance: -
j_gene: TRBJ1-5

CDR3nt: TGTGCCAGCAGCGCGCCCATTGGCGGGTCCAGGTCAGATACGCAGTATTTT
CDR3aa: CASSAPIGGSRSDTQYF
len: 17
d_gene: -
v_gene: TRBV9
abundance: -
j_gene: TRBJ2-3

CDR3nt: TGTGCCAGCTCACCACGTACAGGGTGGGAGAACACTGAAGCTTTCTTT
CDR3aa: CASSPRTGWENTEAFF
len: 16
d_gene: -
v_gene: TRBV18
abundance: -
j_gene: TRBJ1-1

CDR3nt: TGTGCCAGCAGTTCGCGGCGGGGGGCGGGGGATGGGGCCAACGTCCTGACTTTC
CDR3aa: CASSSRRGAGDGANVLTF
len: 18
d_gene: TRBD2
v_gene: TRBV6-2/TRBV6-3
abundance: few
j_gene: TRBJ2-6

CDR3nt: TGTGCCAGCAGCTTATTAACAGGGGACTCACCCCTCCACTTT
CDR3aa: CASSLLTGDSPLHF
len: 14
d_gene: TRBD1
v_gene: TRBV11-2
abundance: -
j_gene: TRBJ1-6

CDR3nt: TGTGCCAGCAGCTCAGGGGCAACTAATGAAAAACTGTTTTTT
CDR3aa: CASSSGATNEKLFF
len: 14
d_gene: -
v_gene: TRBV28
abundance: -
j_gene: TRBJ1-4

CDR3nt: TGCAGCGCGGGCCCGGGATATGAAGCTTTCTTT
CDR3aa: CSAGPGYEAFF
len: 11
d_gene: -
v_gene: TRBV29-1
abundance: -
j_gene: TRBJ1-1

CDR3nt: TGTGCCAGCAGCTCGGGACTGGGAAACAATGAGCAGTTCTTC
CDR3aa: CASSSGLGNNEQFF
len: 14
d_gene: -
v_gene: TRBV11-3
abundance: few
j_gene: TRBJ2-1

CDR3nt: TGTGCCAGCCGGGGGGATAGCAATCAGCCCCAGCATTTT
CDR3aa: CASRGDSNQPQHF
len: 13
d_gene: -
v_gene: TRBV10-3
abundance: -
j_gene: TRBJ1-5

CDR3nt: TGTGCCAGCATTCGTCCCGGGACAGGGGATTCACCCCTCCACTTT
CDR3aa: CASIRPGTGDSPLHF
len: 15
d_gene: TRBD1
v_gene: TRBV2
abundance: -
j_gene: TRBJ1-6

CDR3nt: TGTGCCAGCAGCCCTGGGGACTCCCCTAAAGAGACCCAGTACTTC
CDR3aa: CASSPGDSPKETQYF
len: 15
d_gene: -
v_gene: TRBV9
abundance: -
j_gene: TRBJ2-5

CDR3nt: TGTGCCAGCTCACCTTCCATGAACACTGAAGCTTTCTTT
CDR3aa: CASSPSMNTEAFF
len: 13
d_gene: -
v_gene: TRBV18
abundance: -
j_gene: TRBJ1-1

CDR3nt: TGTGCCAGCAGCCAAGATACCGGGGAGACCCAGTACTTC
CDR3aa: CASSQDTGETQYF
len: 13
d_gene: -
v_gene: TRBV4-2
abundance: -
j_gene: TRBJ2-5

CDR3nt: TGTGCCAGCACTAACTGGGACAGTAACACTGAAGCTTTCTTT
CDR3aa: CASTNWDSNTEAFF
len: 14
d_gene: TRBD1
v_gene: TRBV11-3
abundance: -
j_gene: TRBJ1-1

CDR3nt: TGTGCCAGTAGTATAGGGACGATTTCTGGACTAGAGACCCAGTACTTC
CDR3aa: CASSIGTISGLETQYF
len: 16
d_gene: -
v_gene: TRBV19
abundance: -
j_gene: TRBJ2-5

CDR3nt: TGTGCCTCCCCCCAAAGCAGGGGCCGTTTTTCACCCCTCCACTTT
CDR3aa: CASPQSRGRFSPLHF
len: 15
d_gene: -
v_gene: TRBV24-1
abundance: few
j_gene: TRBJ1-6

CDR3nt: TGTGCCAGCAGTCTCGGGACTAGCGGCTACAATGAGCAGTTCTTC
CDR3aa: CASSLGTSGYNEQFF
len: 15
d_gene: TRBD2
v_gene: TRBV2
abundance: -
j_gene: TRBJ2-1

CDR3nt: TGTGCCACCAGGACAGGTACTAGCGGGCAAGAGACCCAGTACTTC
CDR3aa: CATRTGTSGQETQYF
len: 15
d_gene: TRBD2
v_gene: TRBV15
abundance: -
j_gene: TRBJ2-5

CDR3nt: TGTGCCAGCAGCCAGCGGCCAACTAATGAAAAACTGTTTTTT
CDR3aa: CASSQRPTNEKLFF
len: 14
d_gene: -
v_gene: TRBV3-1/TRBV3-2
abundance: -
j_gene: TRBJ1-4

CDR3nt: TGTGCCAGCAGCTTAAACGGACAGAGCTCCTACAATGAGCAGTTCTTC
CDR3aa: CASSLNGQSSYNEQFF
len: 16
d_gene: -
v_gene: TRBV13
abundance: -
j_gene: TRBJ2-1

CDR3nt: TGCGCCAGCAGCTTGGGGGGCAGCCGTGGAGATACGCAGTATTTT
CDR3aa: CASSLGGSRGDTQYF
len: 15
d_gene: -
v_gene: TRBV5-1
abundance: -
j_gene: TRBJ2-3

CDR3nt: TGCAGTGCTAGTAGGGGGGGATCATCGACTGAAGCTTTCTTT
CDR3aa: CSASRGGSSTEAFF
len: 14
d_gene: -
v_gene: TRBV20-1
abundance: -
j_gene: TRBJ1-1

CDR3nt: TGTGCCAGCAGCTCGTTAGCGGGAGTCGGCACCGGGGAGCTGTTTTTT
CDR3aa: CASSSLAGVGTGELFF
len: 16
d_gene: TRBD2
v_gene: TRBV7-2
abundance: -
j_gene: TRBJ2-2

CDR3nt: TGTGCCAGCAGTTTACTAGCGGGACCCACCGGGGAGCTGTTTTTT
CDR3aa: CASSLLAGPTGELFF
len: 15
d_gene: TRBD2
v_gene: TRBV28
abundance: -
j_gene: TRBJ2-2

CDR3nt: TGTGCCATCAGTGACCTCAAACCGGGACTAGGAAACACCGGGGAGCTGTTTTTT
CDR3aa: CAISDLKPGLGNTGELFF
len: 18
d_gene: TRBD2
v_gene: TRBV10-3
abundance: -
j_gene: TRBJ2-2